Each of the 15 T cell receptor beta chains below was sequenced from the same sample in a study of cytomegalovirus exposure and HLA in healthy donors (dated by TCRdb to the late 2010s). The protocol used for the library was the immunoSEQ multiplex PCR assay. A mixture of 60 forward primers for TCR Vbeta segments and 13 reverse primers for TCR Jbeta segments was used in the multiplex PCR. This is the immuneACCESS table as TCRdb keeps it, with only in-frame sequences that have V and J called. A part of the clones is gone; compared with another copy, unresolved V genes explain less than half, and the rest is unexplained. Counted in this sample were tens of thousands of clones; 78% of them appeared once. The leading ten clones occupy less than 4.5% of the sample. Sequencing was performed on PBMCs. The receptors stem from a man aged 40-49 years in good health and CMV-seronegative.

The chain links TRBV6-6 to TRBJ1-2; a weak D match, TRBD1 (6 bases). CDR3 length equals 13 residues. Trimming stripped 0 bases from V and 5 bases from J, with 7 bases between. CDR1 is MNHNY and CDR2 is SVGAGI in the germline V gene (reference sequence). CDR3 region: CASSYSGQYGYTF. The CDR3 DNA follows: TGTGCCAGCAGTTACTCCGGACAGTATGGCTACACCTTC.

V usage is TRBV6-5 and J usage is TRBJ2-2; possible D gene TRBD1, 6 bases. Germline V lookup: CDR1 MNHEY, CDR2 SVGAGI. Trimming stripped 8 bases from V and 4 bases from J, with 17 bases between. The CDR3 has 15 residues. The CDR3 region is CASRYFGGPTGELFF. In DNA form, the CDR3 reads TGTGCCAGCCGATATTTTGGGGGCCCCACCGGGGAGCTGTTTTTT.

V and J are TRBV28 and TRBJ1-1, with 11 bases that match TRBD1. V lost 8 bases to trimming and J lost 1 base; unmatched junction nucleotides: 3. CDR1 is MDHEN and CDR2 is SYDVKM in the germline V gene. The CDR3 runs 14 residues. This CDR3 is CASGGTGGNTEAFF. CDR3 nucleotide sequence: TGTGCCAGCGGGGGGACAGGGGGGAACACTGAAGCTTTCTTT.

CDR3: CASSEATVSYYEQYF. The DNA for the CDR3 is TGTGCCAGCAGTGAAGCCACAGTCTCCTACTACGAGCAGTACTTC. The rearrangement joins TRBV6-1 to TRBJ2-7; D not certain. CDR3 length equals 15 residues. V shed 0 bases and J shed 3 bases, with 12 bases lying between them. Germline lookup yields CDR1 MNHNS and CDR2 SASEGT.

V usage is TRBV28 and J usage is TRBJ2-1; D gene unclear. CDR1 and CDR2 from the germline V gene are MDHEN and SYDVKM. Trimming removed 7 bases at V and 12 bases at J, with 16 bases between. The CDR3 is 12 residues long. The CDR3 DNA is TGTGCCAGCACCGAAGCCGACTTGGGGCAGTTCTTC. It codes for CASTEADLGQFF.

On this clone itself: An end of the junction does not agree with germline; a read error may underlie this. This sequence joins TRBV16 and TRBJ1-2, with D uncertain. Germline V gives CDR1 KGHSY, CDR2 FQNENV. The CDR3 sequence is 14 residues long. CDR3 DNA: TGTGCCAGCAGACAATTCGAGGAGGGCCATGGCTACACCTTC. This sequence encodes CASRQFEEGHGYTF.

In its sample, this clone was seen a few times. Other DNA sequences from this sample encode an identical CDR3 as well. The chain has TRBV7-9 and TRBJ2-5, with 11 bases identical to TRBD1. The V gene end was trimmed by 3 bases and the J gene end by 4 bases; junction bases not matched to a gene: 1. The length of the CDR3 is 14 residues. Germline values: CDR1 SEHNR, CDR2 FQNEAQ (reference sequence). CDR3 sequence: CASSLDRGLETQYF. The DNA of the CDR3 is TGTGCCAGCAGCTTGGACAGGGGGCTAGAGACCCAGTACTTC.

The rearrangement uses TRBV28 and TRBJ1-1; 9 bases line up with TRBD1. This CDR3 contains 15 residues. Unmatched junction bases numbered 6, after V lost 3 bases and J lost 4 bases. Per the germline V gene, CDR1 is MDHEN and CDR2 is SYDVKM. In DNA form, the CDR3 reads TGTGCCAGCAGTTTCCAGACAGGGGGTAGCACTGAAGCTTTCTTT. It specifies CASSFQTGGSTEAFF. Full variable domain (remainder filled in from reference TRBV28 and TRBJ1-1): DVKVTQSSRYLVKRTGEKVFLECVQDMDHENMFWYRQDPGLGLRLIYFSYDVKMKEKGDIPEGYSVSREKKERFSLILESASTNQTSMYLCASSFQTGGSTEAFFGQGTRLTVV.

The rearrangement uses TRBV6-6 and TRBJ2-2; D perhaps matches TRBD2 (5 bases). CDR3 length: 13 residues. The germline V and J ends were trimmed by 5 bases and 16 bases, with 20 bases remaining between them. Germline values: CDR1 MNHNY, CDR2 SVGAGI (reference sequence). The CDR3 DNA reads TGTGCCAGCAGTCCCATTAGCAGTGGGAGCGGGTTTTTT. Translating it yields CASSPISSGSGFF.

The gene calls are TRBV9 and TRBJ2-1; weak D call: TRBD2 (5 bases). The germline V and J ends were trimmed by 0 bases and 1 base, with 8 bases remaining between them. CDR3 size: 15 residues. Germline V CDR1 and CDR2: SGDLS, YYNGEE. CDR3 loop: CASSVAGMSYNEQFF. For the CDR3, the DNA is TGTGCCAGCAGCGTAGCGGGAATGTCCTACAATGAGCAGTTCTTC.

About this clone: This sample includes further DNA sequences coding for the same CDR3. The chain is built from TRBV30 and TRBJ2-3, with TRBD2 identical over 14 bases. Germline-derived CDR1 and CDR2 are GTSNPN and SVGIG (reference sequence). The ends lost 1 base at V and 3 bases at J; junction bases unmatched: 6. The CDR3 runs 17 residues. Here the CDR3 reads CAWSAGTSGSGTDTQYF. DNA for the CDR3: TGTGCCTGGAGTGCCGGGACTAGCGGGAGTGGTACAGATACGCAGTATTTT.

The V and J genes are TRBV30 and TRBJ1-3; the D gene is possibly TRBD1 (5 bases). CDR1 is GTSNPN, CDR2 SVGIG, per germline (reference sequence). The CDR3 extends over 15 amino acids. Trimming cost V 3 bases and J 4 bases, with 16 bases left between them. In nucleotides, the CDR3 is TGTGCCTGGAGGGTTTCCCGGGGACTAGGAAACACCATATATTTT. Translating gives CAWRVSRGLGNTIYF.

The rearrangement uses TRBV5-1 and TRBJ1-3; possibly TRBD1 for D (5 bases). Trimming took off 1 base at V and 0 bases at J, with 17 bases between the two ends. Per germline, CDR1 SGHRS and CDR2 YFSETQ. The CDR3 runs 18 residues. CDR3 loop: CASSLRHADSTSGNTIYF. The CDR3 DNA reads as TGCGCCAGCAGCTTGAGGCACGCCGACAGCACCTCTGGAAACACCATATATTTT. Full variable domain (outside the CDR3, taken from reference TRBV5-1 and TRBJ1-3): KAGVTQTPRYLIKTRGQQVTLSCSPISGHRSVSWYQQTPGQGLQFLFEYFSETQRNKGNFPGRFSGRQFSNSRSEMNVSTLELGDSALYLCASSLRHADSTSGNTIYFGEGSWLTVV.

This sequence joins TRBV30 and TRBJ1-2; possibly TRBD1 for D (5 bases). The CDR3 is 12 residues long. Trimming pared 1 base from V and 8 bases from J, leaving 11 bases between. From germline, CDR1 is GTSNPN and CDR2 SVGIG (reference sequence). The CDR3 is CAWSAGRKGYTF. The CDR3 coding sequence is TGTGCCTGGAGTGCAGGGCGTAAAGGCTACACCTTC.

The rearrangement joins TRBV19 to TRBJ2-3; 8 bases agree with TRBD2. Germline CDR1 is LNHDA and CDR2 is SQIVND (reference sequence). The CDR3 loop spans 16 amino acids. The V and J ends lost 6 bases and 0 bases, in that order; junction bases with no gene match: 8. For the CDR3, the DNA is TGTGCCAGTAGCACTCTAGCGGGCGCAAGCACAGATACGCAGTATTTT. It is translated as CASSTLAGASTDTQYF.